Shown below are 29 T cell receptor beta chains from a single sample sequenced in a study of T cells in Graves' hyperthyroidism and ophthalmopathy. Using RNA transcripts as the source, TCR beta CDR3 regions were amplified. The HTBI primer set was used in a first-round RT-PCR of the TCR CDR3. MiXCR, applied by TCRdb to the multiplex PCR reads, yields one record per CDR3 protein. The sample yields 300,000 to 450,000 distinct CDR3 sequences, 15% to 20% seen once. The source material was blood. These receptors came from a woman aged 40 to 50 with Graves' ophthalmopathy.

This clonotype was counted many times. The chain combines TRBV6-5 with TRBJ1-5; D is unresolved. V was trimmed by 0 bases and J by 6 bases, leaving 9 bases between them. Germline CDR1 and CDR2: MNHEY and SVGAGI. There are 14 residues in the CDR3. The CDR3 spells CASSYSGGFQPQHF. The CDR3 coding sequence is TGTGCCAGCAGTTACTCGGGCGGGTTTCAGCCCCAGCATTTT.

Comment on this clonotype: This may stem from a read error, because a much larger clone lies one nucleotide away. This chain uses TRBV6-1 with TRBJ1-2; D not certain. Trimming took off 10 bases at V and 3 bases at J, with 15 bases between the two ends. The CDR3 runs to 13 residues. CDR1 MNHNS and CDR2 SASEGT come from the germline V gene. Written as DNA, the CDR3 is TGTGCCATCCGACGTTCCATGGACTATGGCTACACCTTC. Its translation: CAIRRSMDYGYTF.

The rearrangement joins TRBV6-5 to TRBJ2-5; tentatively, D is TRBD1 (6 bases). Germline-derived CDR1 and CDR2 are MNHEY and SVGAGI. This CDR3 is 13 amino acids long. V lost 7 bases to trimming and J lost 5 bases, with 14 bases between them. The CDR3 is CASTWGPGETQYF. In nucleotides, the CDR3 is TGTGCCAGCACTTGGGGGCCGGGTGAGACCCAGTACTTC.

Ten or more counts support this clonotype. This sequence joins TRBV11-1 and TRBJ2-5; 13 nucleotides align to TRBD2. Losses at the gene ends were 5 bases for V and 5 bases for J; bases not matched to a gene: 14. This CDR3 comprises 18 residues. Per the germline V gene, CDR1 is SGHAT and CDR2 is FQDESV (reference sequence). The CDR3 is CASSRYWGTSGKEETQYF. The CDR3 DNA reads TGTGCCAGCAGCCGGTACTGGGGGACTAGCGGGAAAGAGGAGACCCAGTACTTC.

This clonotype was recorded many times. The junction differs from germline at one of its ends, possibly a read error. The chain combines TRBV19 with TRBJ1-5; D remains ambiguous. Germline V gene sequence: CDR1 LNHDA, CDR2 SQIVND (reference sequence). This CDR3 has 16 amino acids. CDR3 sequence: CASRTTRTGYNQPQHF. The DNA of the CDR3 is TGTGCCAGTAGGACAACCCGGACGGGTTACAATCAACCCCAGCATTTT.

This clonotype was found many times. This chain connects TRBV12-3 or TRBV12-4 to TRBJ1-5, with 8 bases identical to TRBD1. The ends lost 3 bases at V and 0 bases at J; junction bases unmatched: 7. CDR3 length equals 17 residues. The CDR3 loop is CASSFGDRYNSNQPQHF. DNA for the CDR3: TGTGCCAGCAGTTTTGGGGACAGGTATAATAGCAATCAGCCCCAGCATTTT.

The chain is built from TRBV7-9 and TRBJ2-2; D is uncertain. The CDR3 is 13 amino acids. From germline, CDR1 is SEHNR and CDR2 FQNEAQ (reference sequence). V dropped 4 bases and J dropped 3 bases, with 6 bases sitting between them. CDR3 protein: CASSWEYTGELFF. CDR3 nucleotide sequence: TGTGCCAGCAGCTGGGAATACACCGGGGAGCTGTTTTTT. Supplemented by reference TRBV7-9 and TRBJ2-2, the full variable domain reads DTGVSQNPRHKITKRGQNVTFRCDPISEHNRLYWYRQTLGQGPEFLTYFQNEAQLEKSRLLSDRFSAERPKGSFSTLEIQRTEQGDSAMYLCASSWEYTGELFFGEGSRLTVL.

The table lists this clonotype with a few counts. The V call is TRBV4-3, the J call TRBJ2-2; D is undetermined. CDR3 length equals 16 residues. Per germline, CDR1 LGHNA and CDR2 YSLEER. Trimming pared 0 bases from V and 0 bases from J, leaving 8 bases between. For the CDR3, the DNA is TGCGCCAGCAGCCAAGATCACCTCACGAACACCGGGGAGCTGTTTTTT. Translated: CASSQDHLTNTGELFF.

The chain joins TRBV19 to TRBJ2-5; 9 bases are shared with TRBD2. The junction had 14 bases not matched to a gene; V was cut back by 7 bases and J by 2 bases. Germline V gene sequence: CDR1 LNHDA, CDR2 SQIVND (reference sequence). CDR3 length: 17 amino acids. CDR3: CASKRLGGGGAQETQYF. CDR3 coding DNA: TGTGCCAGTAAGCGGCTCGGCGGCGGGGGGGCGCAAGAGACCCAGTACTTC.

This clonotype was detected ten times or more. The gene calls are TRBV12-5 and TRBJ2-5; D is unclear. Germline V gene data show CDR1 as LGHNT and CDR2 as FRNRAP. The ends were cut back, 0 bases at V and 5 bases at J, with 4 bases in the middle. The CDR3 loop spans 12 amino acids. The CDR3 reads CASGLVLETQYF. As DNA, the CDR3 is TGTGCTAGTGGTTTGGTACTTGAGACCCAGTACTTC.

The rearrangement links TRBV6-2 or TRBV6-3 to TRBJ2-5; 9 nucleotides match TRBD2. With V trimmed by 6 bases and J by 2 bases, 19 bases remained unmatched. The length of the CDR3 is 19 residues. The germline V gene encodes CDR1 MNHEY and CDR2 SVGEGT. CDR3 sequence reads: CASRGGSSGIRAYQETQYF. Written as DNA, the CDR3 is TGTGCCAGCAGAGGGGGATCTAGCGGGATAAGAGCCTATCAAGAGACCCAGTACTTC.

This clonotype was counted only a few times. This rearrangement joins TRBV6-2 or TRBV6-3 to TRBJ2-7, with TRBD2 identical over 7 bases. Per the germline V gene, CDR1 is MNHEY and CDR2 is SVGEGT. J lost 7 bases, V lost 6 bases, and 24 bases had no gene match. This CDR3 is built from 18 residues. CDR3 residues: CASRLFGGSGTYGAEQYF. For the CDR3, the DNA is TGTGCCAGCAGACTTTTTGGCGGGAGCGGTACCTACGGAGCAGAGCAGTACTTC.

CDR3 region: CASRLDRGAYGYTF. CDR3 in DNA: TGTGCCAGCAGACTCGACAGGGGCGCGTATGGCTACACCTTC. This chain joins TRBV28 and TRBJ1-2; 8 bases fit TRBD1. CDR3 length: 14 residues. Trimming took 6 bases from V and 5 from J; bases not matched to a gene: 8. Germline CDR1 is MDHEN and CDR2 is SYDVKM.

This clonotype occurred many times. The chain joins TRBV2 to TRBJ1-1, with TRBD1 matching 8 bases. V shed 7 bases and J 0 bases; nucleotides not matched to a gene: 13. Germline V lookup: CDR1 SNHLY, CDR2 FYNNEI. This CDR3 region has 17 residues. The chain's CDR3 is CASTLARTGILNTEAFF. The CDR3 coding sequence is TGTGCCAGCACCCTAGCTCGGACAGGGATTCTGAACACTGAAGCTTTCTTT.

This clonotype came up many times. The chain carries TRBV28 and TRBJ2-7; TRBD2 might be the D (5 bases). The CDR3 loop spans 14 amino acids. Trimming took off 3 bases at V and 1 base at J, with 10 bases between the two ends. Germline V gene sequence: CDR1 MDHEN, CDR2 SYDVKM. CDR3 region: CASSLEVGSYEQYF. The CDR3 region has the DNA TGTGCCAGCAGTTTGGAGGTCGGGTCCTACGAGCAGTACTTC.

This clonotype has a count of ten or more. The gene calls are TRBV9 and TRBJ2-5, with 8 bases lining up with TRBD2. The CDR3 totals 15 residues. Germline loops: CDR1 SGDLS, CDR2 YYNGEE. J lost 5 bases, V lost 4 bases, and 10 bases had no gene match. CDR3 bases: TGTGCCAGCAGCATCTACGGGGGGGGAGTGGAGACCCAGTACTTC. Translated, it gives CASSIYGGGVETQYF.

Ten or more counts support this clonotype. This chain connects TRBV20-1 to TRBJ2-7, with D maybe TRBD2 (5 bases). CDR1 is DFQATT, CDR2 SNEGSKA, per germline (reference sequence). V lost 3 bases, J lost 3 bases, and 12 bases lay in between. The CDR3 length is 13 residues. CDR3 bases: TGCAGTGCTAGTCGGACGGGGATCTACGAGCAGTACTTC. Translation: CSASRTGIYEQYF.

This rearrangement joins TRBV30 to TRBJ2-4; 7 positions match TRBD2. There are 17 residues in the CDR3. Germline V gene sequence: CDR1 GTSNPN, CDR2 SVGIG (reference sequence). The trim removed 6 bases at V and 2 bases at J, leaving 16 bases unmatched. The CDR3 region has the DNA TGTGCCTGCTCAAGGGATCCCGATAGCGGGCCCAAAAACATTCAGTACTTC. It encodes CACSRDPDSGPKNIQYF.

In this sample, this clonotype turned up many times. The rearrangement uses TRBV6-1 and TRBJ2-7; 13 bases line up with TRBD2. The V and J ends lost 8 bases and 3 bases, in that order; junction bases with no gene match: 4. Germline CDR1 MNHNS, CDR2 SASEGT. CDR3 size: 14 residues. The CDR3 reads CASGTSGALYEQYF. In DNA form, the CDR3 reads TGTGCCAGCGGGACTAGCGGGGCTCTCTACGAGCAGTACTTC.

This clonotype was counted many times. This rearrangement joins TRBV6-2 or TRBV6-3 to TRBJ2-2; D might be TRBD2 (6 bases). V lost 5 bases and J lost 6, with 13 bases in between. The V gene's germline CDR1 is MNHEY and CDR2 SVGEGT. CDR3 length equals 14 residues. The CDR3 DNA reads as TGTGCCAGCAGTACGACTAGGAATGCCGGGGAGCTGTTTTTT. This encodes CASSTTRNAGELFF.

The CDR3, as DNA: TGTGCCAGCAGACTCATGCACGCTGAAGCTTTCTTT. Amino acid sequence: CASRLMHAEAFF. The chain links TRBV28 to TRBJ1-1; D unresolved. The CDR3 runs 12 residues. CDR1 and CDR2 from the germline V gene are MDHEN and SYDVKM. Trimming stripped 6 bases from V and 6 bases from J, with 11 bases between.

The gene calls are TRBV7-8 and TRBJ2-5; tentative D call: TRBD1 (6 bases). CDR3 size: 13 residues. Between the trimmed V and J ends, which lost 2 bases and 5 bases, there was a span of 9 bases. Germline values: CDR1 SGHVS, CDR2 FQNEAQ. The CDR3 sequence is CASSLTGWETQYF. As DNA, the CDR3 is TGTGCCAGCAGCTTAACAGGGTGGGAGACCCAGTACTTC. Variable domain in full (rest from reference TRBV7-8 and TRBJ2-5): GAGVSQSPRYKVAKRGQDVALRCDPISGHVSLFWYQQALGQGPEFLTYFQNEAQLDKSGLPSDRFFAERPEGSVSTLKIQRTQQEDSAVYLCASSLTGWETQYFGPGTRLLVL.

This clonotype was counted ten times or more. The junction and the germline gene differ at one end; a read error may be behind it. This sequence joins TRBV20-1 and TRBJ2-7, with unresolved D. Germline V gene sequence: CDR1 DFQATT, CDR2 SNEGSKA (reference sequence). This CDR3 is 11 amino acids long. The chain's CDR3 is CSARVTYEQYF. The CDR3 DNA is TGCAGTGCCAGAGTAACCTACGAGCAGTACTTC.

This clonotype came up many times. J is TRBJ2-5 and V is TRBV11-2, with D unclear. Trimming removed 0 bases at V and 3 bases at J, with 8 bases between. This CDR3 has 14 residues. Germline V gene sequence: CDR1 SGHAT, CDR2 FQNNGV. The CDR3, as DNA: TGTGCCAGCAGCTTAGATCGAATGAAAGAGACCCAGTACTTC. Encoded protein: CASSLDRMKETQYF.

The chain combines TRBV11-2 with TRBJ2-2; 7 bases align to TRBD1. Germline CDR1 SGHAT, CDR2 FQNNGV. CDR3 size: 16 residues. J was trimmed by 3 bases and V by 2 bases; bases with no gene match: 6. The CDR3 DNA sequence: TGTGCCAGCAGCTTAAGCCCGGGACAGTACACCGGGGAGCTGTTTTTT. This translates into CASSLSPGQYTGELFF.

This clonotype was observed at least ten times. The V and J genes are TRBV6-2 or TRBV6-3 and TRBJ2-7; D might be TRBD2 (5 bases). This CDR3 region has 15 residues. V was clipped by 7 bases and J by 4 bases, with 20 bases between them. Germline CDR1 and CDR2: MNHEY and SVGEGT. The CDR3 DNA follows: TGTGCCAGCACCCCGAAGAGGGTCTACGGGTACGAGCAGTACTTC. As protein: CASTPKRVYGYEQYF.

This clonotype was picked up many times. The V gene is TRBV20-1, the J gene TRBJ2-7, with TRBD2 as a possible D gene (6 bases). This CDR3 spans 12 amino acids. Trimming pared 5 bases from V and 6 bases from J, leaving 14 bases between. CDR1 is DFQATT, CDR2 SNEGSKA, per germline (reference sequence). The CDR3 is CSAPRLEREQYF. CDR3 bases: TGCAGTGCTCCGCGACTAGAACGCGAGCAGTACTTC.

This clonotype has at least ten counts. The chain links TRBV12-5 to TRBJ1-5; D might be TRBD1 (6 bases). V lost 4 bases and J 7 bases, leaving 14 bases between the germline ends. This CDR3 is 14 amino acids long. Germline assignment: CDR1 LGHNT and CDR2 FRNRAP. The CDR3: CASGSGGLDQPQHF. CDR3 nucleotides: TGTGCTAGTGGTTCTGGGGGGCTGGACCAGCCCCAGCATTTT.

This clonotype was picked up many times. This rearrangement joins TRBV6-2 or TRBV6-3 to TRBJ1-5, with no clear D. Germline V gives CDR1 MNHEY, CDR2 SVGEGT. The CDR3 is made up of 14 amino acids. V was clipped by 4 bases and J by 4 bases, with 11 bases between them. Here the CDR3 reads CASSSPGRNQPQHF. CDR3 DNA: TGTGCCAGCAGTTCGCCGGGGAGGAATCAGCCCCAGCATTTT.